These T cell receptor beta chains were read from a single sample in a study of cytomegalovirus exposure and HLA in healthy donors. Sequenced by immunoSEQ multiplex PCR; TCRdb stores in-frame clones only, minus some. The data show roughly 80,000 clones, roughly four fifths seen once. The material sequenced was PBMCs. Receptor source: a woman aged 45-65 years in good health and CMV-seropositive. Both conserved end residues are part of each CDR3. D genes are given only for firm matches. Expanded clones are given a class, and other clones once, few, many or no size at all.

J,size,V,D,CDR3,DNA
TRBJ1-2,.,TRBV2,TRBD1,CASQGSGGHGYTF,TGTGCCAGCCAGGGTTCAGGGGGGCACGGCTACACCTTC
TRBJ2-3,.,TRBV6-6,.,CASSSSGARTDTQYF,TGTGCCAGCAGTTCTTCAGGGGCCAGAACAGATACGCAGTATTTT
TRBJ2-2,.,TRBV2,TRBD2,CASTARTSSGELFF,TGTGCCAGCACGGCCCGGACTAGCAGTGGGGAGCTGTTTTTT
TRBJ1-1,once,TRBV29-1,.,CSAGQNTEAFF,TGCAGCGCGGGACAGAACACTGAAGCTTTCTTT
TRBJ1-5,.,TRBV5-1,.,CASSPTGQSNQPQHF,TGCGCCAGCAGCCCAACGGGACAAAGCAATCAGCCCCAGCATTTT
TRBJ1-2,.,TRBV25-1,.,CASSEPATAILGGYTF,TGTGCCAGCAGTGAACCGGCGACAGCTATCTTGGGTGGCTACACCTTC
TRBJ1-5,.,TRBV28,.,CASTFQGRSNQPQHF,TGTGCCAGCACCTTTCAGGGGCGTAGCAATCAGCCCCAGCATTTT
TRBJ2-1,.,TRBV19,TRBD1,CASSIGTANNEQFF,TGTGCCAGTAGTATCGGGACAGCCAACAATGAGCAGTTCTTC
TRBJ2-7,.,TRBV6-5,.,CASSRRGYEQYF,TGTGCCAGCAGTCGGCGCGGCTACGAGCAGTACTTC
TRBJ2-3,few,TRBV2,TRBD1,CASRGDRPSTDTQYF,TGTGCCAGCAGGGGGGACAGGCCTAGCACAGATACGCAGTATTTT
TRBJ2-1,.,TRBV4-1,TRBD2,CASSQEGGSPNEQFF,TGCGCCAGCAGCCAAGAGGGCGGGAGCCCCAATGAGCAGTTCTTC
TRBJ2-7,medium-sized,TRBV6-5,TRBD1,CASSYSPTGEEQYF,TGTGCCAGCAGTTACTCCCCTACAGGGGAGGAGCAGTACTTC
TRBJ2-3,.,TRBV5-3,TRBD2,CARSLSGLAGGPPTDTQYF,TGTGCCAGAAGCTTGTCTGGACTAGCGGGAGGGCCCCCCACAGATACGCAGTATTTT
TRBJ1-1,few,TRBV10-2,.,CASSSLGNTEAFF,TGCGCCAGCAGTTCCCTAGGGAACACTGAAGCTTTCTTT
TRBJ2-7,.,TRBV7-2,TRBD2,CASSRRPGTNYEQYF,TGTGCCAGCAGCCGCCGACCCGGGACTAACTACGAGCAGTACTTC
TRBJ2-7,.,TRBV19,TRBD2,CASTSLTSGRVDEQYF,TGTGCCAGTACCTCACTTACTAGCGGGAGAGTCGACGAGCAGTACTTC
TRBJ2-3,.,TRBV7-6,.,CASSFSDTQYF,TGTGCCAGCAGCTTTTCGGATACGCAGTATTTT
TRBJ1-2,.,TRBV14,.,CASSQTGDDGYTF,TGTGCCAGCAGCCAGACAGGCGATGATGGCTACACCTTC
TRBJ2-2,.,TRBV6-5,TRBD1,CASRLDRVVGELFF,TGTGCCAGCAGACTGGACAGGGTCGTCGGGGAGCTGTTTTTT
TRBJ1-4,.,TRBV30,TRBD1,CAWSTQGARANEKLFF,TGTGCCTGGAGTACACAGGGGGCTCGGGCTAATGAAAAACTGTTTTTT
TRBJ1-2,.,TRBV5-6,TRBD1,CASSLDPGQGYYGYTF,TGTGCCAGCAGCTTGGATCCGGGACAGGGGTACTATGGCTACACCTTC
TRBJ2-7,.,TRBV7-2,.,CASRGGGSSYEQYF,TGTGCCAGCAGGGGTGGAGGCAGCTCCTACGAGCAGTACTTC
TRBJ2-7,.,TRBV4-1,.,CASSQATGFFYEQYF,TGCGCCAGCAGCCAAGCGACAGGCTTTTTCTACGAGCAGTACTTC
TRBJ2-7,.,TRBV4-1,.,CASSQSGLSTYEQYF,TGCGCCAGCAGCCAATCGGGACTTTCAACCTACGAGCAGTACTTC
TRBJ1-5,.,TRBV19,.,CASSIGPLNPNQPQHF,TGTGCCAGTAGTATTGGGCCCCTGAATCCTAATCAGCCCCAGCATTTT
TRBJ2-1,.,TRBV7-6,TRBD1,CASSLGTGLDEQFF,TGTGCCAGCAGCTTAGGGACAGGGCTGGATGAGCAGTTCTTC
TRBJ2-1,.,TRBV5-1,.,CASSFGSGYNEQFF,TGCGCCAGCAGCTTTGGTAGCGGCTACAATGAGCAGTTCTTC
TRBJ2-2,.,TRBV10-1,TRBD2,CASSEGLLAGVAGELFF,TGCGCCAGCAGTGAAGGTTTATTAGCGGGAGTTGCCGGGGAGCTGTTTTTT
TRBJ2-5,.,TRBV7-6,TRBD1,CASSLAGQGFQETQYF,TGTGCCAGCAGCCTAGCCGGACAGGGTTTCCAAGAGACCCAGTACTTC
TRBJ2-1,.,TRBV7-6,.,CASSLRRNNEQFF,TGTGCCAGCAGCTTGCGGCGGAACAATGAGCAGTTCTTC
TRBJ2-2,.,TRBV2,TRBD1,CARQTGWDTGELFF,TGTGCCAGACAGACAGGGTGGGACACCGGGGAGCTGTTTTTT
TRBJ1-2,.,TRBV4-1,.,CASSRTAERGGYTF,TGCGCCAGCAGCAGGACCGCTGAAAGAGGGGGCTACACCTTC
TRBJ1-5,.,TRBV19,.,CASSMGAVSNQPQHF,TGTGCCAGTAGTATGGGGGCAGTTAGCAATCAGCCCCAGCATTTT
TRBJ2-4,.,TRBV7-2,.,CASSRRGAKNIQHF,TGTGCCAGCAGCCGCCGGGGAGCCAAAAACATTCAGCACTTC
TRBJ1-5,.,TRBV27,.,CASSLRGSNQPQHF,TGTGCCAGCAGTTTACGGGGAAGCAATCAGCCCCAGCATTTT
TRBJ1-4,once,TRBV2,TRBD1,CASSEPLRDREHEKLFF,TGTGCCAGCAGTGAACCCCTTCGGGACAGGGAGCATGAAAAACTGTTTTTT
TRBJ1-2,few,TRBV6-4,TRBD1,CASSDSGTGGSGYTF,TGTGCCAGCAGTGACTCCGGGACAGGGGGCTCTGGCTACACCTTC
TRBJ2-1,.,TRBV15,TRBD1,CATSRDTGVYNEQFF,TGTGCCACCAGCAGAGATACAGGGGTCTACAATGAGCAGTTCTTC
TRBJ2-1,.,TRBV6-1,.,CASGGPYGSPEQFF,TGTGCCAGCGGGGGCCCCTATGGCTCACCTGAGCAGTTCTTC
TRBJ1-3,.,TRBV28,.,CASRLTGISGNTIYF,TGTGCCAGCAGGCTGACAGGTATCTCTGGAAACACCATATATTTT
TRBJ1-5,.,TRBV6-5,TRBD1,CASSPRGRNQPQHF,TGTGCCAGCAGTCCCAGGGGGAGAAATCAGCCCCAGCATTTT
TRBJ2-3,few,TRBV7-3,TRBD2,CASKLAPGRTDTQYF,TGTGCCAGCAAACTAGCGCCCGGGCGAACAGATACGCAGTATTTT
TRBJ2-5,.,TRBV5-6,TRBD2,CASSLRGRGETQYF,TGTGCCAGCAGCTTGCGCGGGAGAGGAGAGACCCAGTACTTC
TRBJ2-7,.,TRBV10-3,.,CAISLNYEEQYF,TGTGCCATCAGCCTAAACTACGAAGAGCAGTACTTC
TRBJ2-7,few,TRBV4-2,TRBD1,CASSQDRGLGEQYF,TGTGCCAGCAGCCAGGACAGGGGGCTGGGCGAGCAGTACTTC
TRBJ2-5,.,TRBV9,.,CASSVGGSAPQETQYF,TGTGCCAGCAGCGTAGGAGGGAGTGCCCCCCAAGAGACCCAGTACTTC
TRBJ2-6,.,TRBV6-5,.,CASSRRPGANVLTF,TGTGCCAGCAGCCGGAGGCCTGGGGCCAACGTCCTGACTTTC
TRBJ2-2,.,TRBV5-1,.,CASSSGHSNTGELFF,TGCGCCAGCAGCTCTGGACATTCGAACACCGGGGAGCTGTTTTTT
TRBJ2-5,.,TRBV11-2,TRBD2,CASSLEGAGGRETQYF,TGTGCCAGCAGCTTAGAAGGAGCGGGAGGTAGGGAGACCCAGTACTTC